What follows are 18 T cell receptor beta chains derived from one specimen sequenced in a study of spatial heterogeneity in lung cancer. Time point reported: sample taken at primary tumor resection. From the 5' RACE reads, TCRdb called clonotypes with MiXCR, one entry per CDR3 protein. The sample carries around 89,000 distinct CDR3 sequences, about 12% recorded once. The material sequenced was PBMCs, taken at surgery. The source of these receptors is a male donor with early-stage non-small cell lung cancer.

The chain has TRBV7-2 and TRBJ2-7, with TRBD1 matching over 7 bases. The CDR3 is 14 amino acids. Trimming at V came to 4 bases and at J to 2 bases, leaving 5 bases not matched to a gene. CDR1 is SGHTA, CDR2 FQGNSA, per germline. In DNA form, the CDR3 reads TGTGCCAGCAGCTCGCGACAGGGACCCTACGAGCAGTACTTC. It encodes CASSSRQGPYEQYF.

There are a few counts of this clonotype. This rearrangement joins TRBV7-9 to TRBJ1-1; possibly TRBD1 for D (6 bases). V lost 1 base and J lost 0, with 15 bases in between. CDR3 length equals 17 residues. Germline V gene sequence: CDR1 SEHNR, CDR2 FQNEAQ (reference sequence). The CDR3, as DNA: TGTGCCAGCAGCTTAGTCGAATTCGCAGGGGTGAACACTGAAGCTTTCTTT. Translating it yields CASSLVEFAGVNTEAFF.

The table lists this clonotype with a few counts. The chain couples TRBV9 to TRBJ1-5; 7 bases map to TRBD1. The CDR3 loop spans 13 amino acids. Germline values: CDR1 SGDLS, CDR2 YYNGEE. The V gene end was trimmed by 1 base and the J gene end by 5 bases; junction bases not matched to a gene: 0. In DNA form, the CDR3 reads TGTGCCAGCAGCGTAACAGGGGATCAGCCCCAGCATTTT. Amino acids: CASSVTGDQPQHF.

This clonotype was recorded a few times. J is TRBJ2-3 and V is TRBV10-3, with 7 bases aligning to TRBD1. There are 13 residues in the CDR3. The trim removed 9 bases at V and 3 bases at J, leaving 6 bases unmatched. CDR1 is ENHRY and CDR2 is SYGVKD in the germline V gene. The CDR3 DNA reads as TGTGCCATGTCAGGGGGAAGGACAGATACGCAGTATTTT. Residues: CAMSGGRTDTQYF.

This chain links TRBV11-1 with TRBJ2-2, with TRBD2 identical over 8 bases. The J segment lost 6 bases and the V segment lost 5 bases, leaving 5 bases of the junction unmatched. CDR3 length: 14 residues. Germline values: CDR1 SGHAT, CDR2 FQDESV (reference sequence). CDR3 in DNA: TGTGCCAGCAGCCCCAGGCGGGGGGCCGGGGAGCTGTTTTTT. This gives the protein CASSPRRGAGELFF.

There are a few counts of this clonotype. The gene calls are TRBV20-1 and TRBJ2-3, with D unresolved. Germline assignment: CDR1 DFQATT and CDR2 SNEGSKA (reference sequence). The CDR3 contains 14 residues. The germline V and J ends were trimmed by 1 base and 0 bases, with 8 bases remaining between them. This CDR3 reads CSARVPHSTDTQYF. The CDR3 region has the DNA TGCAGTGCTAGAGTTCCTCATAGCACAGATACGCAGTATTTT.

The chain couples TRBV12-3 or TRBV12-4 to TRBJ1-5; tentatively, D is TRBD1 (5 bases). The CDR3 totals 13 residues. Trimming shortened V by 2 bases and J by 12 bases, and 14 bases separated the two germline ends. Here the CDR3 DNA reads TGTGCCAGCAGTTTACAGGGCGACTCACTCCAGCATTTT. This translates into CASSLQGDSLQHF.

V usage is TRBV29-1 and J usage is TRBJ2-5, with a tentative D call TRBD1 (7 bases). V shed 7 bases and J shed 7 bases, with 22 bases lying between them. CDR1 is SQVTM, CDR2 ANQGSEA, per germline. This CDR3 region has 14 residues. CDR3 residues: CSARDSVSAGTQYF. CDR3 nucleotides: TGCAGCGCGCGGGACAGTGTCTCCGCAGGGACCCAGTACTTC.

The chain is built from TRBV19 and TRBJ2-7, with D maybe TRBD1 (5 bases). Looked up from germline, CDR1 is LNHDA and CDR2 is SQIVND (reference sequence). Trimming took 3 bases from V and 5 from J, leaving 14 bases between them. This CDR3 contains 14 residues. The CDR3, as DNA: TGTGCCAGTAGTATCCCAGGGTCTAGGAACGAGCAGTACTTC. It is translated as CASSIPGSRNEQYF.

DNA of the CDR3: TGTGCCACCAGTGATTTTAAGGAGACAGGGGGTGCAGATCAGCCCCAGCATTTT. It specifies CATSDFKETGGADQPQHF. V is TRBV24-1 and J is TRBJ1-5, with 9 bases identical to TRBD1. The CDR3 totals 18 residues. Germline V gene data show CDR1 as KGHDR and CDR2 as SFDVKD. V was pared by 1 base and J by 5 bases, with 11 bases of the junction left unmatched.

This clonotype has a count of ten or more. The chain uses TRBV6-6 and TRBJ2-1; D ambiguous. V lost 6 bases to trimming and J lost 1 base, with 7 bases between them. Looked up from germline, CDR1 is MNHNY and CDR2 is SVGAGI (reference sequence). This CDR3 is 13 amino acids long. The CDR3 DNA reads as TGTGCCAGCAGCCACGGGTCCTACAATGAGCAGTTCTTC. It codes for CASSHGSYNEQFF.

Concerning this clonotype: A single base separates this from a much larger clone, so it may be a read error. This chain's CDR3 is CACSPYPGGTGNIQYF. CDR3 DNA sequence: TGTGCCTGCAGCCCCTACCCCGGGGGAACGGGAAACATTCAGTACTTC. The V and J genes are TRBV7-9 and TRBJ2-4, with a tentative D call TRBD2 (6 bases). CDR3 length: 16 amino acids. Germline lookup yields CDR1 SEHNR and CDR2 FQNEAQ (reference sequence).

This clonotype was detected a few times. This chain uses TRBV6-2 or TRBV6-3 with TRBJ2-2, with D perhaps given as TRBD1 or TRBD2 (6 bases each). The CDR3 contains 18 residues. V was trimmed by 0 bases and J by 4 bases, leaving 18 bases between them. The germline V gene encodes CDR1 MNHEY and CDR2 SVGEGT. Here the CDR3 reads CASSYSIGGLLFTGELFF. CDR3 nucleotide sequence: TGTGCCAGCAGTTACTCGATAGGGGGGTTATTGTTCACCGGGGAGCTGTTTTTT.

The genes are TRBV4-3 and TRBJ2-2; D uncertain. The germline gives CDR1 LGHNA, CDR2 YSLEER. V was shortened by 0 bases and J by 1 base, with 12 bases between the two germline ends. The CDR3 length is 17 residues. This CDR3 is CASSQDTDSMNTGELFF. CDR3 nucleotides: TGCGCCAGCAGCCAAGACACAGATTCGATGAACACCGGGGAGCTGTTTTTT.

This clonotype was seen only a few times. The CDR3 spells CSARDGNQPQHF. CDR3 DNA: TGCAGTGCTAGAGACGGGAATCAGCCCCAGCATTTT. The rearrangement links TRBV20-1 to TRBJ1-5; D unresolved. Germline V lookup: CDR1 DFQATT, CDR2 SNEGSKA (reference sequence). The CDR3 covers 12 residues. Trimming removed 0 bases at V and 4 bases at J, with 4 bases between.

This clonotype came up a few times. V is TRBV11-1 and J is TRBJ2-2; unclear D gene. The length of the CDR3 is 15 residues. Germline V gene data show CDR1 as SGHAT and CDR2 as FQDESV (reference sequence). Trimming took 2 bases from V and 0 from J, leaving 7 bases between them. As DNA, the CDR3 is TGTGCCAGCAGCTTAAGGGATCCGAACACCGGGGAGCTGTTTTTT. This gives the protein CASSLRDPNTGELFF.

This clonotype is a singleton in its sample. This may arise from a read error, as a much more abundant clone is one base away. V usage is TRBV10-3 and J usage is TRBJ1-6, with a possible D match to TRBD1 (6 bases). The germline CDR1 and CDR2 sequences are ENHRY and SYGVKD. CDR3 length equals 15 residues. CDR3 amino acids: CAVSESGGRNSPLHF. In nucleotides, the CDR3 is TGTGCCGTCAGTGAGTCTGGGGGGCGGAATTCACCCCTCCACTTT.

The chain has TRBV5-5 and TRBJ2-7, with a weak D call TRBD2 (6 bases). V lost 2 bases to trimming and J lost 1 base, with 10 bases between them. This CDR3 has 14 amino acids. Germline V CDR1 and CDR2: SGHKS, YYEKEE (reference sequence). For the CDR3, the DNA is TGTGCCAGCAGCTTCGGGACTCGTTCCTACGAGCAGTACTTC. Protein sequence: CASSFGTRSYEQYF. Together with reference TRBV5-5 and TRBJ2-7, the CDR3 gives the full variable domain: DAGVTQSPTHLIKTRGQQVTLRCSPISGHKSVSWYQQVLGQGPQFIFQYYEKEERGRGNFPDRFSARQFPNYSSELNVNALLLGDSALYLCASSFGTRSYEQYFGPGTRLTVT.